The rows below give T cell receptor beta chains drawn from one sample of a study of T cell responses to AZD1222 COVID-19 vaccine. Data came from immunoSEQ multiplex PCR; TCRdb stores just in-frame clones and leaves some out. The sample contains over 100,000 clones, about nine tenths of which appear only once. Sequencing used peripheral blood, obtained on day 0 of AZD1222 vaccination. The receptors were sampled from an adult in good health. The CDR3 runs from the conserved cysteine through the conserved F or W. Fields, in order: J gene, V gene, D gene, clone size, CDR3 DNA, CDR3 protein. A D gene is named only where the DNA matches it firmly. Some rows mark clone size as missing; the rest say once, few, many or name a class of expanded clone.

TRBJ2-4 TRBV5-1 NA NA TGCGCCAGCAGCGTGGGACATACCCTCGACATTCAGTACTTC CASSVGHTLDIQYF
TRBJ2-5 TRBV7-2 NA NA TGTGCCAGCAGCTTAGATTTGCGGTACCAAGAGACCCAGTACTTC CASSLDLRYQETQYF
TRBJ2-7 TRBV5-4 NA NA TGTGCCAGCAGCTTGGTTACAGCCTCGGGCGAGCAGTACTTC CASSLVTASGEQYF
TRBJ1-6 TRBV14 TRBD1 few TGTGCCAGCAGCCGAATCGACAGGGATGGATCACCCCTCCACTTT CASSRIDRDGSPLHF
TRBJ1-2 TRBV24-1 NA NA TGTGCCACCTCTGGGCCAGGCAACTATGGCTACACCTTC CATSGPGNYGYTF
TRBJ1-4 TRBV30 NA NA TGTGCCTGGAGTGTACAATTGGCGACAGCGAATGAAAAACTGTTTTTT CAWSVQLATANEKLFF
TRBJ1-5 TRBV6-5 NA NA TGTGCCAGCAGTTACTCTCCTCAGGGGCGTCAGCCCCAGCATTTT CASSYSPQGRQPQHF
TRBJ2-2 TRBV7-3 TRBD1 NA TGTGCCAGCAGCCCCACAGGGGGCCCCATGGCCGGGGAGCTGTTTTTT CASSPTGGPMAGELFF
TRBJ2-1 TRBV7-9 TRBD2 many TGTGCCAGCAGCTTAGCACTAGCGATGGGGTTCTTC CASSLALAMGFF
TRBJ2-5 TRBV5-5 TRBD1 NA TGTGCCAGCAGCCTCGGACAGGGGATAGAGACCCAGTACTTC CASSLGQGIETQYF
TRBJ2-7 TRBV18 NA NA TGTGCCAGCTCACCGAATGACAGAGCAACACCCTACGAGCAGTACTTC CASSPNDRATPYEQYF
TRBJ2-3 TRBV5-6 NA NA TGTGCCAGCAGCGAATCCGCAGATACGCAGTATTTT CASSESADTQYF
TRBJ1-5 TRBV19 TRBD1 once TGTGCCAGTAATGCAGGGGGGAATAGCAATCAGCCCCAGCATTTT CASNAGGNSNQPQHF
TRBJ2-3 TRBV9 TRBD2 NA TGTGCCAGCAGCGTAGCGGCGGGGGGCGTTTCAGATACGCAGTATTTT CASSVAAGGVSDTQYF
TRBJ1-5 TRBV30 NA NA TGTGCCTGGAGCCGCGGGGACAATCAGCCCCAGCATTTT CAWSRGDNQPQHF
TRBJ1-1 TRBV7-9 NA NA TGTGCCAGCAGCCTAACCCTCAACACTGAAGCTTTCTTT CASSLTLNTEAFF
TRBJ2-7 TRBV6-5 NA few TGTGCCAGCAGTTACTCGACCGGGGGTTACTACGAGCAGTACTTC CASSYSTGGYYEQYF
TRBJ1-1 TRBV6-1 NA NA TGTGCCAGCAGTGAAGTGGGCAGATACACTGAAGCTTTCTTT CASSEVGRYTEAFF
TRBJ2-2 TRBV10-3 NA NA TGTGCCTTATCCGGGCCTCAAAACACCGGGGAGCTGTTTTTT CALSGPQNTGELFF
TRBJ2-1 TRBV6-2/TRBV6-3 TRBD2 once TGTGCCAGCAGTTACTCGTCTAGCGGGGGGATCTCCTACAATGAGCAGTTCTTC CASSYSSSGGISYNEQFF
TRBJ1-1 TRBV4-1 NA NA TGCGCCAGCAGCGCCTGGGGAAGCACTGAAGCTTTCTTT CASSAWGSTEAFF
TRBJ2-3 TRBV30 TRBD2 NA TGTGCCTGGAGTGTAATGCGCGGGGGGGCCGGAGATACGCAGTATTTT CAWSVMRGGAGDTQYF
TRBJ1-2 TRBV5-1 TRBD1 NA TGCGCCAGCAGCTGGGGGGACAGAGCTAACTATGGCTACACCTTC CASSWGDRANYGYTF
TRBJ2-2 TRBV4-1 TRBD1 NA TGCGCCAGCAGCCAAGATAGGGACAGCGCGAACACCGGGGAGCTGTTTTTT CASSQDRDSANTGELFF
TRBJ2-6 TRBV30 NA NA TGTGCTGTGGCTGGGGCCAACGTCCTGACTTTC CAVAGANVLTF
TRBJ1-1 TRBV6-2/TRBV6-3 TRBD1 NA TGTGCCAGCAGTCTCACAGGGGGCCCCAACACTGAAGCTTTCTTT CASSLTGGPNTEAFF
TRBJ1-3 TRBV5-5 NA NA TGTGCCAGCAGCTTGGCCTCGACACTTCGCTCTGGAAACACCATATATTTT CASSLASTLRSGNTIYF
TRBJ2-7 TRBV7-9 NA NA TGTGCCAGCAGCTTAGCGGAGGTGGGCCTGGGCGACGAGCAGTACTTC CASSLAEVGLGDEQYF
TRBJ1-2 TRBV29-1 NA NA TGCAGCGGGGGGGTAGGGACAAATCATGGCTACACCTTC CSGGVGTNHGYTF
TRBJ1-5 TRBV9 TRBD1 NA TGTGCCAGCAGCGTAGCCAACAGGGGGATGGTAATGCCCCAGCATTTT CASSVANRGMVMPQHF
TRBJ2-7 TRBV5-4 TRBD2 NA TGTGCCAGCAGCTCCTTTAGCGGGGCAGCCGAGCAGTACTTC CASSSFSGAAEQYF
TRBJ2-7 TRBV6-9 TRBD1 NA TGTGCCAGCATGCCCGGGACAGGACACCTCTACGAGCAGTACTTC CASMPGTGHLYEQYF
TRBJ2-2 TRBV6-1 NA NA TGTGCCAGCAGTGAAGGATACAGGGTTGACACCGGGGAGCTGTTTTTT CASSEGYRVDTGELFF
TRBJ1-1 TRBV27 NA NA TGTGCCAGCAGTTTATTGGGGCAGATGAACACTGAAGCTTTCTTT CASSLLGQMNTEAFF
TRBJ2-3 TRBV7-9 NA NA TGTGCCAGCGGGCACTCGGATACGCAGTATTTT CASGHSDTQYF
TRBJ2-7 TRBV25-1 NA NA TGTGCCAGCAGTGGCAGGGGCTCTAGCTCCTACGAGCAGTACTTC CASSGRGSSSYEQYF
TRBJ2-7 TRBV3-1/TRBV3-2 NA NA TGTGCCAGCAGCCCGGGGGTCTACGAGCAGTACTTC CASSPGVYEQYF
TRBJ1-1 TRBV7-9 TRBD1 once TGTGCCAGCAGTCCAGGGGGGAGGACTCAAGCTTTCTTT CASSPGGRTQAFF
TRBJ2-7 TRBV4-1 NA NA TGCGCCAGCAGCCAATTTGGGGTGACAGGAAAGTTCTACGAGCAGTACTTC CASSQFGVTGKFYEQYF
TRBJ2-1 TRBV28 NA NA TGTGCCAGCATGGTGGGGTCCCTGAGCTCCTACAATGAGCAGTTCTTC CASMVGSLSSYNEQFF
TRBJ1-6 TRBV6-6 TRBD1 NA TGTGCCAGCAGTCGAACTCTAGGGACAGCACCGAATTCACCCCTCCACTTT CASSRTLGTAPNSPLHF
TRBJ1-2 TRBV5-4 NA NA TGTGCCACCCTATCCTGGCAGGGTCACTACACCTTC CATLSWQGHYTF
TRBJ2-3 TRBV5-1 TRBD1 NA TGCGCCACCAAAGGGGGCCCTAGCACAGATACGCAGTATTTT CATKGGPSTDTQYF
TRBJ1-6 TRBV19 NA NA TGTGCCAGTAGTACATTGGACAGTCGCAGCTCACCCCTCCACTTT CASSTLDSRSSPLHF
TRBJ2-5 TRBV4-3 TRBD2 NA TGCGCCAGCAGCCAGGGACTAGCGGGGGGCCAAGAGACCCAGTACTTC CASSQGLAGGQETQYF
TRBJ2-3 TRBV6-5 NA once TGTGCCAGCAGCCCCCGGGACCCTGGGGAAGATACGCAGTATTTT CASSPRDPGEDTQYF
TRBJ2-4 TRBV24-1 NA NA TGTGCCACCAGTGATTCAAAGAGCCTGGCCAAAAACATTCAGTACTTC CATSDSKSLAKNIQYF